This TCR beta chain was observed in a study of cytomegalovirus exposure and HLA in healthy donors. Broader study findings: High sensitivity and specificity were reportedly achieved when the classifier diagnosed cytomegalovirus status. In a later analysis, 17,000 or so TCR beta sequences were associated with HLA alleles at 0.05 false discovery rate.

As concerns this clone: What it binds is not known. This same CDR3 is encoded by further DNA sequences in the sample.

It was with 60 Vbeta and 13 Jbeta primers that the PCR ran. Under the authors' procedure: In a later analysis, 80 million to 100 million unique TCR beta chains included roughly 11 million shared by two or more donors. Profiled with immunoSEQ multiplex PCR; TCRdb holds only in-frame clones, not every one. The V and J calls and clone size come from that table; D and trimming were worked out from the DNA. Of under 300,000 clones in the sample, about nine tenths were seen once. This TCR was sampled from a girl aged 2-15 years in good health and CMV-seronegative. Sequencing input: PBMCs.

CDR3 DNA sequence: TGTGCCAGCAGCGTTCAGGGCAACACTGAAGCTTTCTTT. It yields the protein CASSVQGNTEAFF. The chain combines TRBV9 with TRBJ1-1; the D gene is possibly TRBD1 (5 bases). The CDR3 is 13 residues long. The V end was cut by 2 bases, the J end by 2 bases, with 7 bases between. CDR1 SGDLS and CDR2 YYNGEE come from the germline V gene.